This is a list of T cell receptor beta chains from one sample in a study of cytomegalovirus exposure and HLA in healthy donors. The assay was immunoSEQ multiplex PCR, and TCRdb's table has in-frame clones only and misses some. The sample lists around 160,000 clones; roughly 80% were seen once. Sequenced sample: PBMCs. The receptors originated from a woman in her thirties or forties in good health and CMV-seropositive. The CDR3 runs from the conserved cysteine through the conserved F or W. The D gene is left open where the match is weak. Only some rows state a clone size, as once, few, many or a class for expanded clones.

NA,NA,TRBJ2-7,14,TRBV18,TGTGCCAGCTCACCCACAACAGGGTCCTACGAGCAGTACTTC,CASSPTTGSYEQYF
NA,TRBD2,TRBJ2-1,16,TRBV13,TGTGCCAGCAGCGGCGTAACTAGCGGGTTTGACAATGAGCAGTTCTTC,CASSGVTSGFDNEQFF
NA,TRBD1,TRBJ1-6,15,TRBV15,TGTGCCACCAGCAGAGACCGGACAGGGAGTTCACCCCTCCACTTT,CATSRDRTGSSPLHF
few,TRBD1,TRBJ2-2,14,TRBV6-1,TGTGCCGGAAAGGGACAGCGTGACACCGGGGAGCTGTTTTTT,CAGKGQRDTGELFF
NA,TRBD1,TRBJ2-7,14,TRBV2,TGTGCCAGCAGGTGGACAGGGGGCGCCTACGAGCAGTACTTC,CASRWTGGAYEQYF
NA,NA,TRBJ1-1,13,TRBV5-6,TGTGCCAGCAGCTGGAGGGTAAACACTGAAGCTTTCTTT,CASSWRVNTEAFF
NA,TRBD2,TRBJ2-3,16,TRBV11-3,TGTGCCAGCAGCTTAGGGGCGGGGGGGCAGACAGATACGCAGTATTTT,CASSLGAGGQTDTQYF
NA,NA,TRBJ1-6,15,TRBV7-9,TGTTCCAGCAGCTTAAGCCGGAGCGGGGATTCACCCCTCCACTTT,CSSSLSRSGDSPLHF
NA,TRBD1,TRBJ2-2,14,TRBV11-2,TGTGCCAGCAGCTCGGACAGGCTAACCGGGGAGCTGTTTTTT,CASSSDRLTGELFF
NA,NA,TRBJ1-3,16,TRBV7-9,TGTGCCACCCCCTCTGTTCCAGGGAACTCTGGAAACACCATATATTTT,CATPSVPGNSGNTIYF
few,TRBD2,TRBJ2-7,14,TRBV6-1,TGTGCCAGCAGTGTTCTAGCGGGGGGCTACGAGCAGTACTTC,CASSVLAGGYEQYF
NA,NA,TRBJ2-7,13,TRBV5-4,TGTGCCAGCAGCTTGGACAGCTACTACGAGCAGTACTTC,CASSLDSYYEQYF
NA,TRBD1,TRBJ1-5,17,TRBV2,TGTGCCAGCAGTGAACGACAGGGGGTTATGCCCCCTCAGCCCCAGCATTTT,CASSERQGVMPPQPQHF
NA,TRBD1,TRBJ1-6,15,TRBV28,TGTGCCAGCAGTCCCCGGGACAGGGACAATTCACCCCTCCACTTT,CASSPRDRDNSPLHF
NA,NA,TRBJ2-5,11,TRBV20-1,TGCAGTGCTAGAGACGGGGAGACCCAGTACTTC,CSARDGETQYF
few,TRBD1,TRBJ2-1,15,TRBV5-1,TGCGCCAGCAGCTCATCCGGGACAGGCCTTATTGAGCAGTTCTTC,CASSSSGTGLIEQFF
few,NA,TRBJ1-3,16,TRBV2,TGTGCCAGCAGTGAAGAAGCAGGCAGCTCTGGAAACACCATATATTTT,CASSEEAGSSGNTIYF
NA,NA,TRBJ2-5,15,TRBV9,TGTGCCAGCAGCGTAGACCCCGGGACTCAAGAGACCCAGTACTTC,CASSVDPGTQETQYF
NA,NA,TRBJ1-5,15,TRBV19,TGTGCCAGTAGTATAGGGGAAGGACTTGGACAGCCCCAGCATTTT,CASSIGEGLGQPQHF
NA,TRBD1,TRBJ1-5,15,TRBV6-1,TGTGCCAGCAGCCCCGGGACAGTCGGCAATCAGCCCCAGCATTTT,CASSPGTVGNQPQHF
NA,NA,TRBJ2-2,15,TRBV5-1,TGCGCCAGCAGCTTGGGCGGAACGAACACCGGGGAGCTGTTTTTT,CASSLGGTNTGELFF
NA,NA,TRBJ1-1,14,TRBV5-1,TGCGCCAGCAGCTTATCCGACATAAACACTGAAGCTTTCTTT,CASSLSDINTEAFF
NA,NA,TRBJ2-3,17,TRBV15,TGTGCCACCAGCAGTCCCAGGACAATTGGTTGGGCAGATACGCAGTATTTT,CATSSPRTIGWADTQYF
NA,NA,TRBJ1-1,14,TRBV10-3,TGTGCCATCAGGGACGGAGGAGGGAGTACTGAAGCTTTCTTT,CAIRDGGGSTEAFF
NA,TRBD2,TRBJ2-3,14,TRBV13,TGTGCCAGCAGCTTCCGCGGGGGGACAGATACGCAGTATTTT,CASSFRGGTDTQYF
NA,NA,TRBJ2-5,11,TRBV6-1,TGTGCCAGCAGGGCGGGATCTACCCAGTACTTC,CASRAGSTQYF
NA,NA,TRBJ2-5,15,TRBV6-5,TGTGCCAGCAAACTTGTACCGAGGGGGATAGGGACCCAGTACTTC,CASKLVPRGIGTQYF
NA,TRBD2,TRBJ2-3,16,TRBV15,TGTGCCACCAGCAGGACCTACGGGGGGGCAACAGATACGCAGTATTTT,CATSRTYGGATDTQYF
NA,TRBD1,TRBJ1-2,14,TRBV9,TGTGCCAGCAGCGTAACGACAGGGTCTGATGGCTACACCTTC,CASSVTTGSDGYTF
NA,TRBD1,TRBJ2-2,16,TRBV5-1,TGCGCCAGCAGCTTCTCTGGGACAGGGAACACCGGGGAGCTGTTTTTT,CASSFSGTGNTGELFF
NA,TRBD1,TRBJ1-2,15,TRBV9,TGTGCCAGCAGCGGGGACAGGGGGATGAACTATGGCTACACCTTC,CASSGDRGMNYGYTF
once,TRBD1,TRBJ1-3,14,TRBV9,TGTGCCAGCAGCGCGGACAGGGCTGGAAACACCATATATTTT,CASSADRAGNTIYF
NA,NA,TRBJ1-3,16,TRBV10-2,TGCGCCAGCAGTGGAGGGCAGGCTGCTTCTGGAAACACCATATATTTT,CASSGGQAASGNTIYF
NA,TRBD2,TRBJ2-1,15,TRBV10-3,TGTGCCATCAGTGAGTCGGGAGGGACCCTTAATCAGCAGTTCTTC,CAISESGGTLNQQFF
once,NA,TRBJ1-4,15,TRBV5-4,TGTGCCAGCAGAATCGGGGGGGCAACTAATGAAAAACTGTTTTTT,CASRIGGATNEKLFF
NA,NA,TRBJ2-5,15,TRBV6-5,TGTGCCAGCAGTTACTCGGCGGGGAACCAAGAGACCCAGTACTTC,CASSYSAGNQETQYF
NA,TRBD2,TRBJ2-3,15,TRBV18,TGTGCCAGCTCACTAACGGGGGGGCCGACAGATACGCAGTATTTT,CASSLTGGPTDTQYF
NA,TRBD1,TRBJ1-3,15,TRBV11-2,TGTGCCAGCAGCCCTGGGACAGGGGTAGGAAACACCATATATTTT,CASSPGTGVGNTIYF
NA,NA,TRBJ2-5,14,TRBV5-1,TGCGCCAGCAGCTATGACCGGGGACAAGAGACCCAGTACTTC,CASSYDRGQETQYF
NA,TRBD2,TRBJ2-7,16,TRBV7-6,TGTGCCAGCAGCTCAAGGACTAGCGGGGGAATCTACGAGCAGTACTTC,CASSSRTSGGIYEQYF
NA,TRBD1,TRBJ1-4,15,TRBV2,TGTGCCAGCAGCCTAAGGACAGGTCTTGATGAAAAACTGTTTTTT,CASSLRTGLDEKLFF
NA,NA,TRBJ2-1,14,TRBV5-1,TGCGCCAGCAGCTTGGGGTCTAGCGACAATGAGCAGTTCTTC,CASSLGSSDNEQFF